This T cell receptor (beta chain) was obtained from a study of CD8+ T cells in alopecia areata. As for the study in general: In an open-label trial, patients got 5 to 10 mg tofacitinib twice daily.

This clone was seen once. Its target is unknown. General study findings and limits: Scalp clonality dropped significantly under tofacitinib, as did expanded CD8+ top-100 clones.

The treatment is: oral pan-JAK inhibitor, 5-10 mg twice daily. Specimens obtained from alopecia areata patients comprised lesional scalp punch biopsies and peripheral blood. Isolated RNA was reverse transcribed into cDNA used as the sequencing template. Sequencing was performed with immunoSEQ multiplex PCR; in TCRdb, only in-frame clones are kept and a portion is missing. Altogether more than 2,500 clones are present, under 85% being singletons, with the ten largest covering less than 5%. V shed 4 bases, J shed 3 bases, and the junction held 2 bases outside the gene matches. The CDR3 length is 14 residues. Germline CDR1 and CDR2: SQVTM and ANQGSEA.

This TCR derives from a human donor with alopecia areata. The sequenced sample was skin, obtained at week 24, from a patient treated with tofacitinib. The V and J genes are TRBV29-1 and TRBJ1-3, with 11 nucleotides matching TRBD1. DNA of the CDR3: TGCAGCGTTGCTGGGACAGGGGGTGGAAACACCATATATTTT. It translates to CSVAGTGGGNTIYF.